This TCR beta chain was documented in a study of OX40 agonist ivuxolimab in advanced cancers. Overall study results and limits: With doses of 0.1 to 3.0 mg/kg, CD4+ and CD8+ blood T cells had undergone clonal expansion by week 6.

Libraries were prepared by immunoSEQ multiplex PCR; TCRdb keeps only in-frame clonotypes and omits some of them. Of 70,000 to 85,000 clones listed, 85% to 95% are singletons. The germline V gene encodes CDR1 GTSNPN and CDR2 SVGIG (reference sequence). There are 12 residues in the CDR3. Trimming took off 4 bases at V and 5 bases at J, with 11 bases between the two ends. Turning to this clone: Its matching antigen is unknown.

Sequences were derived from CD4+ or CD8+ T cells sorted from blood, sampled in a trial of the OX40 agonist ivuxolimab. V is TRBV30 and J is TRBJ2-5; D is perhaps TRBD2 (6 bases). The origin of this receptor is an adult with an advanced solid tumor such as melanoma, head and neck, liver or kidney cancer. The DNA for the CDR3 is TGTGCCTGGACTCCCCGGGAGGAGACCCAGTACTTC. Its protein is CAWTPREETQYF. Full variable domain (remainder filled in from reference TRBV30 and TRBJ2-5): SQTIHQWPATLVQPVGSPLSLECTVEGTSNPNLYWYRQAAGRGLQLLFYSVGIGQISSEVPQNLSASRPQDRQFILSSKKLLLSDSGFYLCAWTPREETQYFGPGTRLLVL.